Below, 19 T cell receptor beta chains from the same sample are listed, as sequenced in a study of a mutant IDH1 vaccine in newly diagnosed glioma. TCRdb keeps only in-frame clones here, not all; method: immunoSEQ multiplex PCR. Here the sample spans about 54,000 clones, about 80% being singletons. Their antigen targets remain unknown. As to time point: week 5, during vaccination. In the vaccine, a single dose held 300 ug of the mutant IDH1 20-mer peptide, along with topical imiquimod. This specimen was PBMCs, taken from a glioma patient whose treatment included an IDH1 peptide vaccine. The receptors come from a young man with glioma.

The V gene is TRBV27, the J gene TRBJ1-1, with D perhaps TRBD1 (6 bases). The CDR3 contains 13 residues. Trimming took off 4 bases at V and 1 base at J, with 7 bases between the two ends. Germline CDR1 reads MNHEY; CDR2 reads SMNVEV (reference sequence). The CDR3 sequence: CASSSQGNTEAFF. The CDR3 region has the DNA TGTGCCAGCAGTTCACAGGGGAACACTGAAGCTTTCTTT.

The chain uses TRBV18 and TRBJ1-1; TRBD1 is a possible D gene (6 bases). Trimming removed 6 bases from V and 6 bases from J, with 14 bases in between. Germline lookup yields CDR1 KGHSH and CDR2 LQKENI. There are 13 residues in the CDR3. CDR3: CASSLGEGAEAFF. CDR3 coding DNA: TGTGCCAGCTCCCTAGGGGAGGGGGCTGAAGCTTTCTTT.

This chain uses TRBV7-8 with TRBJ1-1, with TRBD1 identical over 8 bases. V lost 1 base to trimming and J lost 0 bases; unmatched junction nucleotides: 10. The CDR3 spans 18 residues. Germline CDR1 SGHVS, CDR2 FQNEAQ. The CDR3 protein is CASSLDIAGGGVNTEAFF. CDR3 DNA: TGTGCCAGCAGCTTAGACATAGCAGGGGGCGGGGTGAACACTGAAGCTTTCTTT.

The gene calls are TRBV4-1 and TRBJ2-7; 8 bases are a match to TRBD1. Germline assignment: CDR1 MGHRA and CDR2 YSYEKL. The J segment lost 4 bases and the V segment lost 6 bases, leaving 11 bases of the junction unmatched. The CDR3 runs to 15 residues. The CDR3 DNA reads as TGCGCCAGCAGGAAGACAGGGGATAAGGTATACGAGCAGTACTTC. Translating it yields CASRKTGDKVYEQYF.

This chain joins TRBV27 and TRBJ2-7; possibly TRBD1 or TRBD2 for D (5 bases each). V was pared by 6 bases and J by 5 bases, with 17 bases between. The CDR3 covers 14 residues. Germline lookup yields CDR1 MNHEY and CDR2 SMNVEV (reference sequence). The CDR3 sequence is CASSLPGRGDEQYF. CDR3 nucleotide sequence: TGTGCCAGCAGCCTACCGGGACGAGGGGACGAGCAGTACTTC.

The genes are TRBV6-6 and TRBJ1-2; a weak D match, TRBD1 (6 bases). The CDR3 loop spans 14 amino acids. Trimming left V 6 bases short and J 7 bases short, with 18 bases between. Germline-derived CDR1 and CDR2 are MNHNY and SVGAGI (reference sequence). CDR3 sequence reads: CASSQGGTEGGYTF. CDR3 DNA sequence: TGTGCCAGCAGCCAAGGGGGGACGGAGGGTGGCTACACCTTC.

CDR3 sequence (DNA): TGTGCCAGCAGTGGGGGGACACCCTCTGGGGCCAACGTCCTGACTTTC. Encoded protein: CASSGGTPSGANVLTF. The gene calls are TRBV27 and TRBJ2-6, with D possibly called TRBD1 or TRBD2 (6 bases each). Germline CDR1 reads MNHEY; CDR2 reads SMNVEV (reference sequence). Trimming cost V 5 bases and J 0 bases, with 11 bases left between them. The CDR3 has 16 amino acids.

The chain employs TRBV14 and TRBJ2-5; either TRBD1 or TRBD2 may supply D (5 bases each). The germline V and J ends were trimmed by 8 bases and 9 bases, with 13 bases remaining between them. Germline values: CDR1 SGHDN, CDR2 FVKESK. This CDR3 is built from 11 residues. CDR3 sequence (DNA): TGTGCCAGCGGGACCCCGGGGTCCCAGTACTTC. Its protein product is CASGTPGSQYF. The entire variable domain, with the rest obtained from reference TRBV14 and TRBJ2-5, is as follows: EAGVTQFPSHSVIEKGQTVTLRCDPISGHDNLYWYRRVMGKEIKFLLHFVKESKQDESGMPNNRFLAERTGGTYSTLKVQPAELEDSGVYFCASGTPGSQYFGPGTRLLVL.

This clone was seen more than once but under ten times. J is TRBJ1-4 and V is TRBV7-6; possible D gene TRBD1, 5 bases. Trimming pared 4 bases from V and 8 bases from J, leaving 29 bases between. The germline CDR1 and CDR2 sequences are SGHVS and FNYEAQ. The CDR3 is 19 amino acids. DNA for the CDR3: TGTGCCAGCAGCTCGGGGACTATGCGGCTAGGGCTAGAAGGGGAAAAACTGTTTTTT. It encodes CASSSGTMRLGLEGEKLFF. The complete variable domain, with remaining parts taken from reference TRBV7-6 and TRBJ1-4, reads GAGVSQSPRYKVTKRGQDVALRCDPISGHVSLYWYRQALGQGPEFLTYFNYEAQQDKSGLPNDRFSAERPEGSISTLTIQRTEQRDSAMYRCASSSGTMRLGLEGEKLFFGSGTQLSVL.

V gene TRBV5-1 combines with J gene TRBJ2-3, with 8 bases matching TRBD1. J was trimmed by 1 base and V by 4 bases; bases with no gene match: 11. The V gene's germline CDR1 is SGHRS and CDR2 YFSETQ. The CDR3 has 17 residues. The DNA for the CDR3 is TGCGCCAGCAGCCCCCTATCTCAGGGGGCGCGCACAGATACGCAGTATTTT. Amino acids: CASSPLSQGARTDTQYF.

This sequence joins TRBV7-9 and TRBJ2-1; D gene ambiguous. This CDR3 contains 12 residues. The germline V gene encodes CDR1 SEHNR and CDR2 FQNEAQ (reference sequence). V lost 7 bases and J 10 bases, leaving 14 bases between the germline ends. In nucleotides, the CDR3 is TGTGCCAGCAAGGGCTGGCTGGAGGAGCAGTTCTTC. It yields the protein CASKGWLEEQFF.

This chain connects TRBV28 to TRBJ1-3; D perhaps matches TRBD1 (6 bases). CDR3 length equals 14 residues. The V gene lost 6 bases and the J gene lost 3 bases, with 12 bases spanning the gap. The germline V gene has CDR1 MDHEN and CDR2 SYDVKM. The CDR3 loop reads CASRWTADGNTIYF. CDR3 sequence (DNA): TGTGCCAGCAGGTGGACAGCGGATGGAAACACCATATATTTT.

The chain uses TRBV9 and TRBJ1-1, with no clear D. The CDR3 consists of 13 residues. In germline, CDR1 is SGDLS, CDR2 YYNGEE. Deletions cut 2 bases from V and 4 bases from J, with 9 bases between. CDR3 coding DNA: TGTGCCAGCAGCGTGACCCCCACCACTGAAGCTTTCTTT. This codes for CASSVTPTTEAFF.

The chain has TRBV18 and TRBJ1-3; D is uncertain. The CDR3 runs 14 residues. CDR1 and CDR2 (germline): KGHSH, LQKENI. V was trimmed by 2 bases and J by 0 bases, leaving 5 bases between them. CDR3 residues: CASSPTDSGNTIYF. The CDR3 DNA reads TGTGCCAGCTCACCAACTGACTCTGGAAACACCATATATTTT. Filled out from reference TRBV18 and TRBJ1-3, the complete variable domain reads NAGVMQNPRHLVRRRGQEARLRCSPMKGHSHVYWYRQLPEEGLKFMVYLQKENIIDESGMPKERFSAEFPKEGPSILRIQQVVRGDSAAYFCASSPTDSGNTIYFGEGSWLTVV.

The genes are TRBV5-1 and TRBJ1-1; D is unclear. The CDR3 runs 16 residues. Germline V gives CDR1 SGHRS, CDR2 YFSETQ. The germline V and J ends were trimmed by 8 bases and 6 bases, with 26 bases remaining between them. CDR3 sequence (DNA): TGCGCCAGTCGAGATGGGGTATACGGAGGCTCCGCTGAAGCTTTCTTT. Amino acid sequence: CASRDGVYGGSAEAFF.

This clone showed up just once. V gene TRBV6-5 combines with J gene TRBJ2-1; TRBD2 agrees at 8 bases. The germline CDR1 and CDR2 sequences are MNHEY and SVGAGI. The V and J ends lost 5 bases and 8 bases, in that order; junction bases with no gene match: 8. The CDR3 totals 14 residues. CDR3 sequence reads: CASSPVPGGHEQFF. In DNA form, the CDR3 reads TGTGCCAGCAGTCCCGTCCCGGGGGGGCATGAGCAGTTCTTC.

The chain combines TRBV19 with TRBJ2-7, with D possibly being TRBD2 (6 bases). Per germline, CDR1 LNHDA and CDR2 SQIVND (reference sequence). V lost 5 bases and J lost 2, with 13 bases in between. This CDR3 is built from 14 residues. As DNA, the CDR3 is TGTGCCAGTAGTGGAGGGAGCACCACCTACGAGCAGTACTTC. As protein: CASSGGSTTYEQYF.

Here the CDR3 reads CASSFQMNTEAFF. The CDR3 DNA follows: TGTGCCAGCAGTTTTCAAATGAACACTGAAGCTTTCTTT. J is TRBJ1-1 and V is TRBV27; no clear D. Looked up from germline, CDR1 is MNHEY and CDR2 is SMNVEV (reference sequence). V was pared by 3 bases and J by 0 bases, with 5 bases between. CDR3 length: 13 amino acids.

Only a few counts were recorded for this clone. V usage is TRBV7-9 and J usage is TRBJ1-4; no clear D gene. Between the trimmed V and J ends, which lost 1 base and 0 bases, there was a span of 9 bases. Per germline, CDR1 SEHNR and CDR2 FQNEAQ (reference sequence). The CDR3 runs 16 residues. CDR3 region: CASSLGAATTNEKLFF. The CDR3 DNA reads TGTGCCAGCAGCTTAGGGGCAGCTACAACTAATGAAAAACTGTTTTTT.